This T cell receptor beta chain was profiled in a study of blood T cell repertoires in COVID-19. Study overall: The origin of the acute and convalescent COVID-19 samples was the United States, Italy and Spain. From T cells, B-cell-depleted T cells, or PBMCs came the material, which was cDNA or gDNA.

Germline V gene sequence: CDR1 MNHEY, CDR2 SVGAGI. V gave up 6 bases and J gave up 0 bases, with 9 bases separating them. The CDR3 contains 15 residues. Authors' processing steps: Amplifying reference gene primers gave estimates of nucleated cell counts. Sequencing used immunoSEQ multiplex PCR; TCRdb keeps in-frame clones, though not all of them. V, J and clone size are those of that table, while D and trimming were read from the DNA. The profile shows around 320,000 clones, 87% of them singletons. This TCR was recovered from a man aged 18 to 30 with active or convalescent COVID-19. The chain has TRBV6-5 and TRBJ2-6; maybe TRBD2 (6 bases). Sample: peripheral blood. The CDR3 here is CASRPRGSGANVLTF. The CDR3 DNA is TGTGCCAGCAGGCCGCGGGGCTCTGGGGCCAACGTCCTGACTTTC.